This TCR beta chain was identified in a study of regulatory T cells in long-lasting Graves disease. Time point indicated: newly diagnosed GD, antithyroid drugs for less than 3 months. Scientists built the TCR library using RNA that was extracted from PBMCs. The germline gives CDR1 MNHEY, CDR2 SMNVEV (reference sequence). The CDR3 sequence is 17 residues long. V lost 4 bases, J lost 4 bases, and 11 bases stayed unmatched. Study findings and constraints: Persistent Graves' patients showed a TCR diversity that was lower than that of newly diagnosed ones.

For this clonotype: As yet, its antigen is unknown.

Libraries of TCR beta came from iRepertoire HTBI primers plus Arm-PCR of CDR3 regions. TCRdb itself ran the multiplex PCR reads through MiXCR, one entry per CDR3 protein. The top ten hold about 23% of the sample, which has a few hundred thousand distinct CDR3 sequences, about a sixth seen once. Separately, the same data were catalogued under a study of T cells in Graves' hyperthyroidism and ophthalmopathy.

The chain combines TRBV27 with TRBJ1-5, with 9 bases matching TRBD1. The source material was peripheral blood mononuclear cells (PBMCs), sampled at new diagnosis, from a patient treated with antithyroid drugs. This clonotype was sampled from a woman aged 18-29 years with Graves disease. The CDR3 DNA sequence: TGTGCCAGCAGTTCTGGCACCGGGACAGGGAATAATCAGCCCCAGCATTTT. Translation: CASSSGTGTGNNQPQHF.